This passage covers 27 T cell receptor beta chains from one sample sequenced in a study of blood T cell repertoires in COVID-19. Sequenced by immunoSEQ multiplex PCR; TCRdb stores in-frame clones only, minus some. Seen here are over 65,000 clones, over 85% observed once, and the top ten hold over 4%. Sequenced input: peripheral blood. These receptors were collected from a man aged 50 to 60 with active COVID-19.

The gene calls are TRBV19 and TRBJ1-1, with 7 nucleotides matching TRBD1. The CDR3 covers 16 residues. Germline assignment: CDR1 LNHDA and CDR2 SQIVND (reference sequence). J gave up 2 bases and V 5 bases, and 11 bases lay outside the gene matches. The CDR3 sequence: CASSPHTGTANTEAFF. In DNA, the CDR3 is TGTGCCAGTAGTCCACACACCGGGACAGCCAACACTGAAGCTTTCTTT.

The J gene is TRBJ1-2, the V gene TRBV3-1 (or the pseudogene TRBV3-2); tentative D call: TRBD1 (6 bases). The germline V gene encodes CDR1 LGHDT and CDR2 YNNKEL (reference sequence). Trimming removed 0 bases at V and 7 bases at J, with 12 bases between. The CDR3 loop spans 14 amino acids. This chain's CDR3 is CASSQDRGASGYTF. In DNA, the CDR3 is TGTGCCAGCAGCCAAGATCGGGGGGCGAGTGGCTACACCTTC.

The chain links TRBV6-2 or TRBV6-3 to TRBJ2-2, with a possible D match to TRBD2 (6 bases). Per the germline V gene, CDR1 is MNHEY and CDR2 is SVGEGT. The length of the CDR3 is 15 residues. V was shortened by 0 bases and J by 5 bases, with 10 bases between the two germline ends. CDR3 loop: CASSYSLADTGELFF. CDR3 DNA: TGTGCCAGCAGTTACTCGTTAGCGGATACCGGGGAGCTGTTTTTT.

A single count supports this clone. The chain employs TRBV7-2 and TRBJ1-2; perhaps TRBD1 as D (5 bases). Trimming took off 1 base at V and 4 bases at J, with 10 bases between the two ends. CDR1 is SGHTA and CDR2 is FQGNSA in the germline V gene. The CDR3 has 14 amino acids. The CDR3 protein is CASSLGGRSYGYTF. The CDR3 DNA follows: TGTGCCAGCAGCTTAGGGGGCAGGTCCTATGGCTACACCTTC.

The chain uses TRBV5-6 and TRBJ2-2; tentative D call: TRBD1 (6 bases). This CDR3 contains 15 residues. V was cut by 1 base and J by 3 bases, with 10 bases left in between. Germline values: CDR1 SGHDT, CDR2 YYEEEE. CDR3 nucleotides: TGTGCCAGCAGCTTGAGGGGGATCGACACCGGGGAGCTGTTTTTT. Amino acids: CASSLRGIDTGELFF.

This chain uses TRBV2 with TRBJ1-5; 8 nucleotides align to TRBD1. Unmatched junction bases numbered 3, after V lost 4 bases and J lost 4 bases. The CDR3 is made up of 14 amino acids. Germline CDR1 SNHLY, CDR2 FYNNEI. The CDR3: CASSGQGANQPQHF. CDR3 bases: TGTGCCAGCAGTGGCCAGGGGGCGAATCAGCCCCAGCATTTT.

This clone has a single count. The chain links TRBV3-1 (or the pseudogene TRBV3-2) to TRBJ1-6; D perhaps matches TRBD1 (5 bases). This CDR3 has 17 residues. Trimming cost V 1 base and J 7 bases, with 17 bases left between them. The germline gives CDR1 LGHDT, CDR2 YNNKEL (reference sequence). The CDR3 sequence: CASSQVMGLPSNSPLHF. CDR3 bases: TGTGCCAGCAGCCAAGTGATGGGGCTACCATCAAATTCACCCCTCCACTTT.

The chain is built from TRBV11-2 and TRBJ2-7, with 11 bases that match TRBD1. V dropped 3 bases and J dropped 3; count of bases not matched to a gene: 16. The CDR3 spans 19 residues. Germline-derived CDR1 and CDR2 are SGHAT and FQNNGV. CDR3 bases: TGTGCCAGCAGCTTTATGAGCTCGATAGGGGGACAGGGGGACTACGAGCAGTACTTC. It translates to CASSFMSSIGGQGDYEQYF.

The chain carries TRBV7-9 and TRBJ1-5; TRBD1 might be the D (5 bases). Trimming took 5 bases from V and 5 from J, leaving 16 bases between them. This CDR3 contains 15 residues. Germline CDR1 is SEHNR and CDR2 is FQNEAQ (reference sequence). DNA for the CDR3: TGTGCCAGCAGCCAAGGGCAGGGAATCCATCAGCCCCAGCATTTT. It yields the protein CASSQGQGIHQPQHF.

V and J are TRBV28 and TRBJ2-1; 12 bases match TRBD2. With V trimmed by 5 bases and J by 9 bases, 11 bases remained unmatched. The CDR3 contains 16 residues. The germline V gene encodes CDR1 MDHEN and CDR2 SYDVKM. The CDR3 reads CASSKGLAGPLPEQFF. The CDR3 nucleotides are TGTGCCAGCAGTAAAGGACTAGCGGGACCTCTGCCTGAGCAGTTCTTC.

This sequence joins TRBV5-4 and TRBJ2-1, with D possibly TRBD1 on 6 matching bases. The CDR3 runs to 15 residues. Trimming stripped 4 bases from V and 7 bases from J, with 18 bases between. Germline assignment: CDR1 SGHNT and CDR2 YYREEE (reference sequence). CDR3 amino acids: CASSLDWQGGNEQFF. CDR3 DNA sequence: TGTGCCAGCAGCCTGGACTGGCAAGGGGGAAATGAGCAGTTCTTC.

This chain joins TRBV5-4 and TRBJ2-7, with 9 bases identical to TRBD1. Germline CDR1 and CDR2: SGHNT and YYREEE (reference sequence). The CDR3 spans 13 residues. The J segment lost 2 bases and the V segment lost 7 bases, leaving 4 bases of the junction unmatched. In DNA, the CDR3 is TGTGCCAGCTCCGGACAGGGGACCTACGAGCAGTACTTC. Translating gives CASSGQGTYEQYF.

The gene calls are TRBV10-3 and TRBJ2-7, with 7 positions matching TRBD1. Trimming took 4 bases from V and 0 from J; bases not matched to a gene: 3. CDR3 length: 14 residues. The germline V gene has CDR1 ENHRY and CDR2 SYGVKD. CDR3 protein: CAISGTGDSYEQYF. The DNA for the CDR3 is TGTGCCATCAGTGGGACAGGAGACTCCTACGAGCAGTACTTC.

The V call is TRBV5-1, the J call TRBJ2-1, with TRBD1 identical over 11 bases. V was clipped by 3 bases and J by 7 bases; unmatched bases: 6. Germline V lookup: CDR1 SGHRS, CDR2 YFSETQ. The CDR3 length is 15 residues. In DNA, the CDR3 is TGCGCCAGCAGCTCCGGACAGGGGGCAAATAATGAGCAGTTCTTC. Amino acid sequence: CASSSGQGANNEQFF.

The chain combines TRBV19 with TRBJ2-1; D is unclear. CDR1 LNHDA and CDR2 SQIVND come from the germline V gene (reference sequence). The CDR3 runs to 12 residues. Trimming left V 5 bases short and J 5 bases short, with 7 bases between. The CDR3 loop reads CASSPGNNEQFF. The CDR3 DNA follows: TGTGCCAGTAGTCCAGGCAACAATGAGCAGTTCTTC.

V and J are TRBV4-1 and TRBJ1-1; no reliable D call. Trimming removed 4 bases at V and 7 bases at J, with 16 bases between. The CDR3 has 14 residues. The germline V gene has CDR1 MGHRA and CDR2 YSYEKL. CDR3 sequence reads: CASSPSLMGVEAFF. The CDR3 region has the DNA TGCGCCAGCAGCCCAAGCTTAATGGGAGTTGAAGCTTTCTTT.

This clone was seen a handful of times. In nucleotides, the CDR3 is TGTGCCAGCAGCCGGCAGGGGGCGCCTGGTAACTATGGCTACACCTTC. Its protein is CASSRQGAPGNYGYTF. The chain is built from TRBV4-2 and TRBJ1-2; 8 bases line up with TRBD1. The CDR3 sequence is 16 residues long. V was clipped by 4 bases and J by 1 base; unmatched bases: 8. CDR1 LGHNA and CDR2 YNFKEQ come from the germline V gene.

The V gene is TRBV6-2 or TRBV6-3, the J gene TRBJ2-7; a weak D match, TRBD2 (5 bases). V lost 5 bases and J 2 bases, leaving 10 bases between the germline ends. The CDR3 loop spans 13 amino acids. The V gene's germline CDR1 is MNHEY and CDR2 SVGEGT. CDR3 coding DNA: TGTGCCAGCAGTCCGGACTCGACCTACGAGCAGTACTTC. Its protein is CASSPDSTYEQYF.

The V and J genes are TRBV14 and TRBJ2-7; the match to TRBD1 covers 10 bases. Germline-derived CDR1 and CDR2 are SGHDN and FVKESK. V shed 0 bases, J shed 6 bases, and the junction held 8 bases outside the gene matches. This CDR3 region has 16 residues. The CDR3 sequence: CASSQELLGQGPEQYF. DNA of the CDR3: TGTGCCAGCAGCCAAGAGCTACTGGGACAGGGGCCCGAGCAGTACTTC.

The chain links TRBV4-3 to TRBJ1-6, with 10 bases lining up with TRBD1. The CDR3 has 16 residues. Per the germline V gene, CDR1 is LGHNA and CDR2 is YSLEER. The ends lost 0 bases at V and 13 bases at J; junction bases unmatched: 9. The CDR3 nucleotides are TGCGCCAGCAGCCAAGATGTAGGGACAGGGGTTAGCCCCCTCCACTTT. It codes for CASSQDVGTGVSPLHF.

J is TRBJ2-3 and V is TRBV4-1; D may be TRBD1 (6 bases). The CDR3 is 13 amino acids. The germline V gene has CDR1 MGHRA and CDR2 YSYEKL. V dropped 3 bases and J dropped 5 bases, with 9 bases sitting between them. The CDR3 DNA sequence: TGCGCCAGCAGCCATCCGGGACAAGATACGCAGTATTTT. Residues: CASSHPGQDTQYF.

CDR3 sequence reads: CASSLQGALDEQYF. DNA for the CDR3: TGTGCCAGCAGCTTGCAGGGGGCGCTTGACGAGCAGTACTTC. The chain couples TRBV5-5 to TRBJ2-7; 8 nucleotides agree with TRBD1. The germline V gene has CDR1 SGHKS and CDR2 YYEKEE (reference sequence). Trimming at V came to 1 base and at J to 5 bases, leaving 5 bases not matched to a gene. There are 14 residues in the CDR3.

The chain is built from TRBV7-9 and TRBJ2-5, with 12 bases that match TRBD2. Germline CDR1 SEHNR, CDR2 FQNEAQ (reference sequence). The CDR3 is 15 residues long. V was clipped by 5 bases and J by 4 bases; unmatched bases: 5. CDR3 amino acids: CASSVRLAGAETQYF. For the CDR3, the DNA is TGTGCCAGCAGCGTAAGACTAGCGGGAGCAGAGACCCAGTACTTC.

V and J are TRBV30 and TRBJ2-3, with TRBD2 matching over 11 bases. The CDR3 contains 16 residues. In germline, CDR1 is GTSNPN, CDR2 SVGIG (reference sequence). V lost 0 bases, J lost 8 bases, and 10 bases stayed unmatched. DNA of the CDR3: TGTGCCTGGAGTGTACCGGGACTAGCGGTGGGTTCTACGCAGTATTTT. This codes for CAWSVPGLAVGSTQYF.

The chain links TRBV28 to TRBJ1-1; D perhaps matches TRBD1 (6 bases). Trimming left V 3 bases short and J 3 bases short, with 14 bases between. CDR1 and CDR2 from the germline V gene are MDHEN and SYDVKM. The CDR3 consists of 15 residues. DNA for the CDR3: TGTGCCAGCAGTTTGGTGGTAGGGGGAGACACTGAAGCTTTCTTT. This codes for CASSLVVGGDTEAFF.

The chain carries TRBV5-1 and TRBJ2-3; possible D gene TRBD1, 5 bases. The ends were cut back, 6 bases at V and 3 bases at J, with 20 bases in the middle. This CDR3 comprises 16 residues. Germline CDR1 and CDR2: SGHRS and YFSETQ. The CDR3 region has the DNA TGCGCCAGCACCAGGGAACCAACAAAAACTACAGATACGCAGTATTTT. This encodes CASTREPTKTTDTQYF.

The rearrangement uses TRBV5-4 and TRBJ1-4; TRBD1 might be the D (6 bases). The CDR3 contains 15 residues. Trimming removed 3 bases from V and 4 bases from J, with 13 bases in between. Germline CDR1 and CDR2: SGHNT and YYREEE (reference sequence). CDR3 loop: CASSSPGEVNEKLFF. The CDR3 DNA reads as TGTGCCAGCAGCTCTCCAGGGGAAGTTAATGAAAAACTGTTTTTT.